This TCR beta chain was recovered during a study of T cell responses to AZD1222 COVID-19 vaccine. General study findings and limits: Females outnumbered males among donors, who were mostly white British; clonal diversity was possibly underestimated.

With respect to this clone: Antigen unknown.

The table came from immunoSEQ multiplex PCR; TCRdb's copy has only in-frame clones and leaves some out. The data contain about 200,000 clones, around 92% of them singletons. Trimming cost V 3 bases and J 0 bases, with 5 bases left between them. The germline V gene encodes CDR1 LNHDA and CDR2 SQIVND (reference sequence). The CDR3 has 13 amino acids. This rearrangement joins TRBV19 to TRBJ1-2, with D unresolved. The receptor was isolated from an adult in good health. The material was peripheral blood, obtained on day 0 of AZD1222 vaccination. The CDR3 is CASSIAANYGYTF. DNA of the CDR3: TGTGCCAGTAGTATTGCTGCTAACTATGGCTACACCTTC.